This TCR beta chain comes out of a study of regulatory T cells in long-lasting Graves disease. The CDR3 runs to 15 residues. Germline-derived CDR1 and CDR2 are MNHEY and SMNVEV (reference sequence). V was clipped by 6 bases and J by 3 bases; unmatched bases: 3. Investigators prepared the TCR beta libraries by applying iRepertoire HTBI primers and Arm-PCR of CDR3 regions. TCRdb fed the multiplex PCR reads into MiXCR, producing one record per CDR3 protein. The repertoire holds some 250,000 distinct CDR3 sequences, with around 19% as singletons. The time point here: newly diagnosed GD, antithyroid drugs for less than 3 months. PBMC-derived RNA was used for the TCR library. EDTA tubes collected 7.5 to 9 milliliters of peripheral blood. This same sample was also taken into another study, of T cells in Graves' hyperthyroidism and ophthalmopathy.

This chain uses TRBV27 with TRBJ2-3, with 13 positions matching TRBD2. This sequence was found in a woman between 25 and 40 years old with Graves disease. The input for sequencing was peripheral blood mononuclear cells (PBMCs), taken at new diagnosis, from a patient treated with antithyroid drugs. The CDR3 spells CASSQGLAGTDTQYF. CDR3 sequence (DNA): TGTGCCAGCAGCCAGGGACTAGCGGGGACAGATACGCAGTATTTT.